The rows below give T cell receptor beta chains drawn from one sample of a study of T cells after yellow fever vaccination. TCRdb re-called the 5' RACE reads with MiXCR, one entry per CDR3 protein. The table shows 300,000 to 450,000 distinct CDR3 sequences, with 6.2% occurring only once. The specimen comprised PBMCs, sampled 5 days after the yellow fever booster vaccination. The receptors were gathered from a young man who received the YFV17D yellow fever vaccine. Both conserved end residues are part of each CDR3. Each record gives: clone size, V gene, D gene, J gene, CDR3 DNA, CDR3 protein. A D gene is named only where the DNA matches it firmly. Clone size is not always given. Where it is, it says once, few, many or a class for expanded clones.

clone_size: few; v_call: TRBV28; d_call: NA; j_call: TRBJ1-5; cdr3_nt: TGTGCCAGCAGTTTCGCTGATCAGCCCCAGCATTTT; cdr3_aa: CASSFADQPQHF
clone_size: few; v_call: TRBV20-1; d_call: NA; j_call: TRBJ2-3; cdr3_nt: TGCAGTGCTAGAGGTTTTGCCCCGGGAAGCGGGCAAAACACAGATACGCAGTATTTT; cdr3_aa: CSARGFAPGSGQNTDTQYF
clone_size: many; v_call: TRBV29-1; d_call: TRBD2; j_call: TRBJ2-5; cdr3_nt: TGCAGCCCTTCCGGGACTAGCGGGACTGAGGGAGAGACCCAGTACTTC; cdr3_aa: CSPSGTSGTEGETQYF
clone_size: NA; v_call: TRBV24-1; d_call: NA; j_call: TRBJ2-3; cdr3_nt: TGTGCCACCAGTGACGGGGGACAGAGGGCAGATACGCAGTATTTT; cdr3_aa: CATSDGGQRADTQYF
clone_size: few; v_call: TRBV10-2; d_call: NA; j_call: TRBJ2-1; cdr3_nt: TGCGCCAGCAGGCTATCTTACAATGAGCAGTTCTTC; cdr3_aa: CASRLSYNEQFF
clone_size: NA; v_call: TRBV5-1; d_call: NA; j_call: TRBJ2-1; cdr3_nt: TGCGCCAGCAGCTTACTTCAGATCACAGGGTTGACCCACAATGAGCAGTTCTTC; cdr3_aa: CASSLLQITGLTHNEQFF
clone_size: many; v_call: TRBV5-1; d_call: NA; j_call: TRBJ2-5; cdr3_nt: TGCGCCAGCAGCTTGGCGCCGGCAGGGGCAGGGGAGACCCAGTACTTC; cdr3_aa: CASSLAPAGAGETQYF
clone_size: few; v_call: TRBV11-1; d_call: TRBD2; j_call: TRBJ2-1; cdr3_nt: TGTGCCAGCAGCGCCAATGGGGCTGGCGGGAGAGGGGCGATTAATGAGCAGTTCTTC; cdr3_aa: CASSANGAGGRGAINEQFF
clone_size: many; v_call: TRBV3-1; d_call: TRBD2; j_call: TRBJ2-1; cdr3_nt: TGTGCCAGCAGCCCTTTGGCGGGAGGGCCCGCATGGGAGCAGTTCTTC; cdr3_aa: CASSPLAGGPAWEQFF
clone_size: once; v_call: TRBV9; d_call: TRBD1; j_call: TRBJ2-7; cdr3_nt: TGTGCCAGCAGCGAAGGACAGGGCTCAATCTACGAGCAGTACTTC; cdr3_aa: CASSEGQGSIYEQYF
clone_size: many; v_call: TRBV6-1; d_call: NA; j_call: TRBJ2-2; cdr3_nt: TGTGCCAGCAGTGAGAACCCAGGGCCGTTAAACACCGGGGAGCTGTTTTTT; cdr3_aa: CASSENPGPLNTGELFF
clone_size: few; v_call: TRBV24-1; d_call: NA; j_call: TRBJ2-5; cdr3_nt: TGTGCCACCAGTGAATCAGGGGTCCGAGAGACCCAGTACTTC; cdr3_aa: CATSESGVRETQYF
clone_size: few; v_call: TRBV5-1; d_call: NA; j_call: TRBJ2-5; cdr3_nt: TGCGCCAGCAGTTGGGAGAGGGCGTCGGAGACCCAGTACTTC; cdr3_aa: CASSWERASETQYF
clone_size: few; v_call: TRBV7-7; d_call: NA; j_call: TRBJ2-6; cdr3_nt: TGTGCCAGCAGCTTAGCAGATCTATACAAGAGCTCTGGGGCCAACGTCCTGACTTTC; cdr3_aa: CASSLADLYKSSGANVLTF
clone_size: NA; v_call: TRBV20-1; d_call: NA; j_call: TRBJ2-1; cdr3_nt: TGCAGTGCGAAGAGGGCGAGAAGCTCCTACAATGAGCAGTTCTTC; cdr3_aa: CSAKRARSSYNEQFF
clone_size: NA; v_call: TRBV3-1; d_call: TRBD1; j_call: TRBJ1-4; cdr3_nt: TGTGCCAGCAGCCATGAATGGGGGACAGCAAGAACTAATGAAAAACTGTTTTTT; cdr3_aa: CASSHEWGTARTNEKLFF
clone_size: NA; v_call: TRBV28; d_call: NA; j_call: TRBJ2-1; cdr3_nt: TGTGCCAGCAGTTTACCAGGTCACGGGACTGGGAGCTCCTACAATGAGCAGTTCTTC; cdr3_aa: CASSLPGHGTGSSYNEQFF
clone_size: few; v_call: TRBV7-2; d_call: NA; j_call: TRBJ2-7; cdr3_nt: TGTGCCAGCAGCTGGGGCCAGTCCGATTACGAGCAGTACTTC; cdr3_aa: CASSWGQSDYEQYF